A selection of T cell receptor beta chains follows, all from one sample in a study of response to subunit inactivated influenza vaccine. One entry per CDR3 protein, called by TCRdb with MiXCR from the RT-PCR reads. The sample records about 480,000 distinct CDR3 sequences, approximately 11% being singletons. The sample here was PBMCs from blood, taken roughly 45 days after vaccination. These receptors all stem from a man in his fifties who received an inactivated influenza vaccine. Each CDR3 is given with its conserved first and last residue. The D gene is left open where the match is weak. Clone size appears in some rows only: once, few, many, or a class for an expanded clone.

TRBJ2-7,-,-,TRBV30,CACPSPGSSYEQYF,TGTGCCTGCCCTTCACCAGGGAGCTCCTACGAGCAGTACTTC
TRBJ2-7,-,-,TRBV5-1,CASSLEQGFYEQYF,TGCGCCAGCAGCTTAGAACAGGGTTTTTACGAGCAGTACTTC
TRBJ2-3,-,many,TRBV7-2,CASSAPLAPSTDTQYF,TGTGCCAGCAGCGCACCTCTAGCACCAAGCACAGATACGCAGTATTTT
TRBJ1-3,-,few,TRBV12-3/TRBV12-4,CAKTTAGGNTIYF,TGTGCCAAAACCACAGCGGGGGGAAACACCATATATTTT
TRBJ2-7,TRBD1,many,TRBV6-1,CASRSGTGDYEQYF,TGTGCCAGCAGGTCCGGGACAGGAGACTACGAGCAGTACTTC
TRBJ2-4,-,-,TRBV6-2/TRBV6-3,CASSYSSERILAKNIQYF,TGTGCCAGCAGTTACTCCAGTGAACGGATCTTAGCCAAAAACATTCAGTACTTC
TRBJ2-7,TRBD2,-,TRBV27,CASSLLSSGSREQYF,TGTGCCAGCAGTTTATTGTCTAGCGGGAGTCGCGAGCAGTACTTC
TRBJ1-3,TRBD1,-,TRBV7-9,CASSSDRSGNTIYF,TGTGCCAGCAGCTCGGACAGGTCTGGAAACACCATATATTTT
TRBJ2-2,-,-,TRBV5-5,CASSTGHGSIGELFF,TGTGCCAGCAGCACGGGACATGGGAGTATCGGGGAGCTGTTTTTT
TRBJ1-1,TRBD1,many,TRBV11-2,CASSLLQGRNTEAFF,TGTGCCAGCAGCTTACTACAGGGGAGGAACACTGAAGCTTTCTTT
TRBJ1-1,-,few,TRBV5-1,CASSPPEGQAFF,TGCGCCAGCAGCCCCCCGGAAGGGCAAGCTTTCTTT
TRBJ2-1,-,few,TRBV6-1,CASRIQGRGNEQFF,TGTGCCAGCAGAATACAGGGTCGGGGCAATGAGCAGTTCTTC
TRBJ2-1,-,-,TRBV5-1,CASRYDTGESDEQFF,TGCGCCAGCAGGTATGACACTGGGGAGTCGGATGAGCAGTTCTTC
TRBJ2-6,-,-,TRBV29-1,CSVEVKGANVLTF,TGCAGCGTTGAGGTAAAGGGGGCCAACGTCCTGACTTTC
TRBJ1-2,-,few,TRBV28,CASSPPDRDYGYTF,TGTGCCAGCAGTCCACCGGACAGAGACTATGGCTACACCTTC
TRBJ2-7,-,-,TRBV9,CASSPLAKSSYEQYF,TGTGCCAGCAGCCCTCTAGCGAAGAGCTCCTACGAGCAGTACTTC
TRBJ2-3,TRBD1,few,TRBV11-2,CASSLTGTGLLDTQYF,TGTGCCAGCAGTCTTACCGGGACAGGGCTCCTCGATACGCAGTATTTT
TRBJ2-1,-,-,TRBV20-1,CSARGSSRPYNEQFF,TGCAGTGCTAGGGGGAGTAGCAGGCCCTACAATGAGCAGTTCTTC
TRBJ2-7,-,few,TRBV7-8,CASSLAGGVGNEQYF,TGTGCCAGCAGCTTAGCTGGCGGGGTTGGGAACGAGCAGTACTTC
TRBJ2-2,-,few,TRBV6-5,CASSYTSAGELFF,TGTGCCAGCAGTTATACATCTGCCGGGGAGCTGTTTTTT
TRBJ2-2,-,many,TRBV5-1,CASSLTGAGELFF,TGCGCCAGCAGCTTGACGGGGGCCGGGGAGCTGTTTTTT
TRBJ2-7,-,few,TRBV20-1,CSARSTRGTYEQYF,TGCAGTGCCAGAAGCACCAGGGGTACCTACGAGCAGTACTTC
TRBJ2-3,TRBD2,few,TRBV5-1,CASSAPGGDIVTDTQYF,TGCGCCAGCAGCGCCCCGGGGGGGGACATTGTCACAGATACGCAGTATTTT
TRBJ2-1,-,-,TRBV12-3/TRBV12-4,CASTWRVSEQFF,TGTGCCAGCACCTGGCGAGTGTCTGAGCAGTTCTTC
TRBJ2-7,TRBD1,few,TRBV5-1,CASSPLPTGGIEQYF,TGCGCCAGCAGCCCCCTGCCGACAGGGGGTATCGAGCAGTACTTC
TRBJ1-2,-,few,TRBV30,CAWSVRGANYGYTF,TGTGCCTGGAGTGTTCGGGGGGCAAACTATGGCTACACCTTC
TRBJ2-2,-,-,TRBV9,CASSAGTGPFNTGELFF,TGTGCCAGCAGCGCCGGGACTGGGCCCTTTAACACCGGGGAGCTGTTTTTT
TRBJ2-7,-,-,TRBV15,CATSMGHPYEQYF,TGTGCCACCAGCATGGGTCATCCCTACGAGCAGTACTTC
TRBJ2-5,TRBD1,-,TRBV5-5,CASSLSRQGGETQYF,TGTGCCAGCAGCCTCTCAAGACAGGGGGGAGAGACCCAGTACTTC
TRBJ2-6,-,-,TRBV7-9,CASSRSGANVLTF,TGTGCCAGCAGCCGTTCCGGGGCCAACGTCCTGACTTTC
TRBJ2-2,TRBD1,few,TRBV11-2,CASSWGQSTGELFF,TGTGCCAGCAGCTGGGGACAGTCAACCGGGGAGCTGTTTTTT
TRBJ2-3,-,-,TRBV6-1,CASSDSLAVGTDTQYF,TGTGCCAGCAGTGATTCTCTAGCTGTTGGGACAGATACGCAGTATTTT
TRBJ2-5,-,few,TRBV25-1,CASSELESSQETQYF,TGTGCCAGCAGTGAATTAGAAAGCTCCCAAGAGACCCAGTACTTC
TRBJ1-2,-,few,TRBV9,CASSARGSANYGYTF,TGTGCCAGCAGCGCCCGCGGGTCAGCTAACTATGGCTACACCTTC
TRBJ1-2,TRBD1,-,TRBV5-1,CASSPGQGNIYGYTF,TGCGCCAGCAGCCCGGGACAGGGGAACATCTATGGCTACACCTTC
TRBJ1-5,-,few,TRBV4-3,CASSQDGQRDQPQHF,TGCGCCAGCAGCCAAGATGGCCAGCGGGATCAGCCCCAGCATTTT
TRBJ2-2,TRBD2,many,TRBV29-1,CSARTSGSANTGELFF,TGCAGCGCCAGGACTAGCGGGAGTGCGAACACCGGGGAGCTGTTTTTT
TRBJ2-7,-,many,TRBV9,CASSPRSTAIYEQYF,TGTGCCAGCAGCCCCCGGTCCACGGCAATCTACGAGCAGTACTTC
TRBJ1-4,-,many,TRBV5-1,CASSLSPLEKLFF,TGCGCCAGCAGCTTGAGCCCTCTGGAAAAACTGTTTTTT
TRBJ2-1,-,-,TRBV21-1,CASSKATGTDNEQFF,TGTGCCAGCAGCAAGGCGACGGGGACCGACAATGAGCAGTTCTTC
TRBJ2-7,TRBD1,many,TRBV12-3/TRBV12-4,CASSLRTGGLYEQYF,TGTGCCAGCAGTCTACGGACAGGCGGTCTCTACGAGCAGTACTTC
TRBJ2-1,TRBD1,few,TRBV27,CASSLGTGAYNEQFF,TGTGCCAGCAGTCTAGGGACAGGGGCCTACAATGAGCAGTTCTTC
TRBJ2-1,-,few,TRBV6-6,CASSWTAYNEQFF,TGTGCCAGCAGTTGGACAGCCTACAATGAGCAGTTCTTC
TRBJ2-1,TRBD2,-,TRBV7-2,CASSLGGGGRVGNEQFF,TGTGCCAGCAGCTTAGGAGGCGGCGGGAGGGTGGGGAATGAGCAGTTCTTC
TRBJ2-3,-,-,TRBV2,CASSLRQASTDTQYF,TGTGCCAGCAGCCTGAGACAGGCTAGCACAGATACGCAGTATTTT
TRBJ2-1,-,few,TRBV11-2,CASSLPPLSRRSSYNEQFF,TGTGCCAGCAGCTTACCACCCCTTTCAAGACGTAGTTCCTACAATGAGCAGTTCTTC
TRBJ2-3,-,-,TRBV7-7,CASSLEPLDTQYF,TGTGCTAGCAGCTTAGAGCCGTTAGATACGCAGTATTTT
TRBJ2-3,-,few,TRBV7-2,CASSFYADTQYF,TGTGCCAGCAGCTTCTACGCCGATACGCAGTATTTT
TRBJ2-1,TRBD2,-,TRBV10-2,CASSLPPLAGAYNEQFF,TGCGCCAGCAGTCTACCCCCACTAGCGGGGGCCTACAATGAGCAGTTCTTC
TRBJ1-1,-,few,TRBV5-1,CASSLAGLSGAFF,TGCGCCAGCAGCTTGGCAGGGCTCTCTGGGGCTTTCTTT
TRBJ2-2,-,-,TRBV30,CAWGPNTGELFF,TGTGCCTGGGGCCCAAACACCGGGGAGCTGTTTTTT
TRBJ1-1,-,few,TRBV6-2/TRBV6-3,CASGAYRLATEAFF,TGTGCCAGCGGGGCTTATAGGTTGGCCACTGAAGCTTTCTTT
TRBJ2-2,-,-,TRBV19,CASSIARSTGELFF,TGTGCCAGTAGTATAGCTCGCAGCACCGGGGAGCTGTTTTTT
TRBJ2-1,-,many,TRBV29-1,CSVAPPRFYNEQFF,TGCAGCGTGGCCCCCCCGCGGTTCTACAATGAGCAGTTCTTC
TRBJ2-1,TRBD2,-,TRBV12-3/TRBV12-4,CASTLRSGSWSYNEQFF,TGTGCCAGCACCCTTCGGAGCGGGAGTTGGTCCTACAATGAGCAGTTCTTC
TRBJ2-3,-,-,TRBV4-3,CASSQDWPRPDTQYF,TGCGCCAGCAGCCAAGATTGGCCTAGACCAGATACGCAGTATTTT
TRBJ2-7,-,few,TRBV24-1,CATSEAGDSYEQYF,TGTGCCACCAGTGAGGCAGGGGATTCCTACGAGCAGTACTTC
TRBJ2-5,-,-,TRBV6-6,CASSEKETQYF,TGTGCCAGCAGCGAAAAAGAGACCCAGTACTTC
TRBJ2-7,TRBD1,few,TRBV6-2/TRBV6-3,CASNLPGQSYEQYF,TGTGCCAGCAACCTACCGGGACAGTCCTACGAGCAGTACTTC